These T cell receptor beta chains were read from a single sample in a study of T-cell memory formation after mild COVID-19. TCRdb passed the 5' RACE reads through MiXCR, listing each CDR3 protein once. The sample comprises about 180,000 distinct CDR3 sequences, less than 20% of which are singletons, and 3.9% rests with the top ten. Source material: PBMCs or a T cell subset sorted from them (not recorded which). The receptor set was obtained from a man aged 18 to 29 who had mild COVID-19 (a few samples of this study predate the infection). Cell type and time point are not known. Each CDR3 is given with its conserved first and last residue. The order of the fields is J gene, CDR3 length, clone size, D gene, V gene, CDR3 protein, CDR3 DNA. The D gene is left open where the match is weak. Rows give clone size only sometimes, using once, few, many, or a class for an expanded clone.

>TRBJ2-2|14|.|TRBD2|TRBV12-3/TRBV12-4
CASRLAGYTGELFF
TGTGCCAGCAGACTAGCGGGGTATACCGGGGAGCTGTTTTTT
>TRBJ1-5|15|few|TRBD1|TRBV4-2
CASSQDQDRDQPQHF
TGTGCCAGCAGCCAAGATCAGGACAGGGATCAGCCCCAGCATTTT
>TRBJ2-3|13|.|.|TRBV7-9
CASSLARADTQYF
TGTGCCAGCAGCTTAGCGCGAGCAGATACGCAGTATTTT
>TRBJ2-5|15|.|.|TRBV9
CASSVSGANGETQYF
TGTGCCAGCAGCGTATCAGGGGCTAATGGGGAGACCCAGTACTTC
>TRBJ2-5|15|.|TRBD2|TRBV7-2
CASSLRLAGGETQYF
TGTGCCAGCAGCTTAAGACTAGCGGGGGGGGAGACCCAGTACTTC
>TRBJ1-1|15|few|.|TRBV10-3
CAISDPDRMNTEAFF
TGTGCCATCAGTGACCCAGACAGGATGAACACTGAAGCTTTCTTT
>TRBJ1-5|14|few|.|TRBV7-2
CASRSGGSNQPQHF
TGTGCCAGCAGGTCGGGGGGGAGCAATCAGCCCCAGCATTTT
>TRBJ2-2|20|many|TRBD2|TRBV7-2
CASSLGGRWERGGVTGELFF
TGTGCCAGCAGCTTAGGGGGGCGCTGGGAGCGGGGGGGCGTCACCGGGGAGCTGTTTTTT
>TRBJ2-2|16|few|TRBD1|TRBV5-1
CASSKTGGAETGELFF
TGCGCCAGCAGCAAGACAGGGGGCGCAGAAACCGGGGAGCTGTTTTTT
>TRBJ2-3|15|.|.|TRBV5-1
CASSLRGGGVDTQYF
TGCGCCAGCAGCCTAAGGGGAGGGGGCGTCGATACGCAGTATTTT
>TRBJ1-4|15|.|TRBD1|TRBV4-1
CASSPYRDSNEKLFF
TGCGCCAGCAGCCCCTACCGGGACAGTAATGAAAAACTGTTTTTT
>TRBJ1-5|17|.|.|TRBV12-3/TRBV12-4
CASSLEAAIYSNQPQHF
TGTGCCAGCAGTTTAGAGGCAGCAATTTATAGCAATCAGCCCCAGCATTTT
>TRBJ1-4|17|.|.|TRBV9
CASSASARGTRGEKLFF
TGTGCCAGCAGCGCCTCCGCGAGGGGGACAAGAGGTGAAAAACTGTTTTTT
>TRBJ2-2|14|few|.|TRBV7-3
CASSPQTRTGELFF
TGTGCCAGCAGCCCTCAAACTAGGACCGGGGAGCTGTTTTTT
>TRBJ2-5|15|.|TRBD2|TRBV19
CASSISGVAQETQYF
TGTGCCAGTAGTATAAGCGGGGTTGCTCAAGAGACCCAGTACTTC
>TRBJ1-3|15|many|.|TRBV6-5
CASSYDGNSGNTIYF
TGTGCCAGCAGTTACGACGGGAACTCTGGAAACACCATATATTTT
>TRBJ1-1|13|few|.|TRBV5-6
CASSRTENTEAFF
TGTGCCAGCAGTAGGACAGAGAACACTGAAGCTTTCTTT
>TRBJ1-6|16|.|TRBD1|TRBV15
CATTLRQGGYNSPLHF
TGTGCCACCACCTTAAGACAGGGAGGCTATAATTCACCCCTCCACTTT
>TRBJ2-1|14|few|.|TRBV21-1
CASRDRQGGNEQFF
TGTGCCAGCAGAGATCGACAGGGTGGCAATGAGCAGTTCTTC
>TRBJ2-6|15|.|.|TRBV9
CASSVEGSGANVLTF
TGTGCCAGCAGCGTAGAGGGTTCTGGGGCCAACGTCCTGACTTTC
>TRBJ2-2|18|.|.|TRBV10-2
CASSVSFWAIANTGELFF
TGCGCCAGCAGTGTCTCCTTTTGGGCTATCGCGAACACCGGGGAGCTGTTTTTT
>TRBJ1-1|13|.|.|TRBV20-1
CSAPPAGSTEAFF
TGCAGTGCCCCTCCGGCGGGGAGCACTGAAGCTTTCTTT
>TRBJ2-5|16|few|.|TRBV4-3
CASSQGPAAGEETQYF
TGCGCCAGCAGCCAAGGCCCGGCAGCCGGGGAAGAGACCCAGTACTTC
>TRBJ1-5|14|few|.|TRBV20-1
CSARDSRSNQPQHF
TGCAGTGCTAGAGATAGCAGAAGCAATCAGCCCCAGCATTTT
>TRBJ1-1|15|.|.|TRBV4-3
CASSQSTGWNTEAFF
TGCGCCAGCAGCCAGTCGACAGGCTGGAACACTGAAGCTTTCTTT
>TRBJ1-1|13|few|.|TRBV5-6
CASSQGQNTEAFF
TGTGCCAGCAGCCAAGGACAGAACACTGAAGCTTTCTTT
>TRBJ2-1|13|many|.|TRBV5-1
CASSSYPTDEQFF
TGCGCCAGCAGCTCATACCCCACAGATGAGCAGTTCTTC
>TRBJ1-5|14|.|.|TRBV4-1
CASSLDEGHQPQHF
TGCGCCAGCAGCCTGGATGAGGGGCACCAGCCCCAGCATTTT
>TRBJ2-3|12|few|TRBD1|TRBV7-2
CASSSTGTTQYF
TGTGCCAGCAGCTCGACAGGGACTACGCAGTATTTT
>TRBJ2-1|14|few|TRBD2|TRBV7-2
CASSPRGLAYEQFF
TGTGCCAGCAGCCCTCGGGGACTAGCATATGAGCAGTTCTTC
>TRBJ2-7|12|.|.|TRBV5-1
CASSEDYYEQYF
TGCGCCAGCAGCGAGGACTACTACGAGCAGTACTTC
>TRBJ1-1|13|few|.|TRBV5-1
CASSLSPGTEAFF
TGCGCCAGCAGCTTGTCCCCGGGAACTGAAGCTTTCTTT
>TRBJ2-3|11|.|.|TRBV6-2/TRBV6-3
CASSQGHTQYF
TGTGCCAGCAGCCAGGGTCATACGCAGTATTTT
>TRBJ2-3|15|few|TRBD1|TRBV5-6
CASSLGGQGLDTQYF
TGTGCCAGCAGCTTGGGGGGACAGGGCTTGGATACGCAGTATTTT
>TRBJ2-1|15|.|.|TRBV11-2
CASSFGTRTIDEQFF
TGTGCCAGCAGCTTCGGGACACGGACCATCGATGAGCAGTTCTTC
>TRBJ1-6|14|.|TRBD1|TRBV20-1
CSAQRQGGDSPLHF
TGCAGTGCTCAGAGACAGGGCGGGGATTCACCCCTCCACTTT
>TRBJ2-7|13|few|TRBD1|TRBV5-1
CASSWGQVSEQYF
TGCGCCAGCAGCTGGGGACAGGTCTCCGAGCAGTACTTC
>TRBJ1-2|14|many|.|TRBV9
CASSASTSDYGYTF
TGTGCCAGCAGCGCATCTACATCTGACTATGGCTACACCTTC
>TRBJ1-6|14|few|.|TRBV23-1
CASRNRVFNSPLHF
TGCGCCAGCAGGAACAGGGTTTTTAATTCACCCCTCCACTTT
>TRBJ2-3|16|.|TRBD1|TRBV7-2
CASSPWDRASTDTQYF
TGTGCCAGCAGCCCTTGGGACAGGGCTAGCACAGATACGCAGTATTTT
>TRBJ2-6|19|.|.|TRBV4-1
CASSLRAPGVDSGANVLTF
TGCGCCAGCAGCCTTAGGGCTCCAGGGGTCGACTCTGGGGCCAACGTCCTGACTTTC
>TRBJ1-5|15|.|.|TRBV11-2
CASSLDGTPGQPQHF
TGTGCCAGCAGCTTAGATGGGACCCCGGGGCAGCCCCAGCATTTT
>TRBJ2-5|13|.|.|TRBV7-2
CASSLVLRETQYF
TGTGCCAGCAGCTTAGTCCTTCGGGAGACCCAGTACTTC
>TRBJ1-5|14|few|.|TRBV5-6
CASSLAALDQPQHF
TGTGCCAGCAGCTTGGCTGCCTTAGATCAGCCCCAGCATTTT
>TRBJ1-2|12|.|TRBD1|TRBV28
CVSGTGPYGYTF
TGTGTTTCCGGGACAGGGCCCTATGGCTACACCTTC
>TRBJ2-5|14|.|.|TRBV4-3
CASSQSWAGETQYF
TGCGCCAGCAGCCAATCATGGGCGGGAGAGACCCAGTACTTC
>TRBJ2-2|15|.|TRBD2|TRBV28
CASSIGLAGTGELFF
TGTGCCAGCAGTATCGGACTAGCGGGCACCGGGGAGCTGTTTTTT
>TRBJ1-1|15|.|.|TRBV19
CASSIDGGRGTEAFF
TGTGCCAGTAGTATAGACGGGGGGCGAGGCACTGAAGCTTTCTTT
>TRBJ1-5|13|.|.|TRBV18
CASSPEPRQPQHF
TGTGCCAGCTCACCCGAGCCCCGCCAGCCCCAGCATTTT
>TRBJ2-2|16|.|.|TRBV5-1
CASSLAGQSNTGELFF
TGCGCCAGCAGCTTGGCCGGACAGTCGAACACCGGGGAGCTGTTTTTT
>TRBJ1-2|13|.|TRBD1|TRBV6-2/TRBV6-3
CASSYSQGLRYTF
TGTGCCAGCAGTTACTCACAGGGGCTGCGCTACACCTTC
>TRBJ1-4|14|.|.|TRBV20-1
CSARVPGRGEKLFF
TGCAGTGCTAGAGTTCCCGGGCGAGGGGAAAAACTGTTTTTT
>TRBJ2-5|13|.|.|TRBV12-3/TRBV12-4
CASSRTTQETQYF
TGTGCCAGCAGTCGGACTACACAAGAGACCCAGTACTTC
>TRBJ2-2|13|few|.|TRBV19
CASAGANTGELFF
TGTGCCAGTGCAGGGGCTAACACCGGGGAGCTGTTTTTT
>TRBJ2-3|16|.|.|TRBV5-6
CASSPTLGGAGRSPYF
TGTGCCAGCAGTCCCACCCTAGGAGGGGCGGGTCGTAGTCCGTATTTT